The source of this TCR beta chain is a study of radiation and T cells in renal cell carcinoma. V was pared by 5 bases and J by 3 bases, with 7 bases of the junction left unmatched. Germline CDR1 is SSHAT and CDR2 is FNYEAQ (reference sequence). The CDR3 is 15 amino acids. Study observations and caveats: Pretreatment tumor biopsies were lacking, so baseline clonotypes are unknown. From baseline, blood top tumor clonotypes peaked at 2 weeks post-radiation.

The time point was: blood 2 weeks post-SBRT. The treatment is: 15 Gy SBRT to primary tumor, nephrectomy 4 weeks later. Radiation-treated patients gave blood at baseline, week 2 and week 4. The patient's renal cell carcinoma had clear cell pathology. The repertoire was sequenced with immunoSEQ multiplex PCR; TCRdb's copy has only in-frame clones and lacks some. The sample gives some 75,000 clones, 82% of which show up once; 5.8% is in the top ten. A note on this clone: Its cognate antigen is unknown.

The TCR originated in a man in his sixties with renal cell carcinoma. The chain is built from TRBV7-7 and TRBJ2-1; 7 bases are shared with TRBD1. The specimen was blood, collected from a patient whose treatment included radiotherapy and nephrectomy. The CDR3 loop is CASSPWDSGYNEQFF. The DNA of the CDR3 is TGTGCCAGCAGCCCGTGGGACAGTGGCTACAATGAGCAGTTCTTC.